This is a list of T cell receptor beta chains from one sample in a study of blood T cell repertoires in COVID-19. The assay was immunoSEQ multiplex PCR, and TCRdb's table has in-frame clones only and misses some. The sample has fewer than 85,000 clones; around 70% are singletons. The sequencing input was peripheral blood. Every receptor here comes from a man between 60 and 75 years old with acute or convalescent COVID-19. Both conserved end residues are part of each CDR3. The D gene is left open where the match is weak. A row's size may be missing; if present it is once, few, many or a size class.

v_call	clone_size	j_call	d_call	cdr3_nt	cdr3_aa
TRBV6-5	-	TRBJ1-1	-	TGTGCCAGCAGTATACTTCATAAGAGCACTGAAGCTTTCTTT	CASSILHKSTEAFF
TRBV7-2	-	TRBJ2-5	TRBD2	TGTGCCAGCAGCTTCGGGGGGGGGACCCAGTACTTC	CASSFGGGTQYF
TRBV4-2	-	TRBJ2-7	-	TGTGCCAGCAGCCCCACTAGGTCCGGCGAGCAGTACTTC	CASSPTRSGEQYF
TRBV24-1	-	TRBJ2-5	TRBD2	TGTGCCACCAGTGATCCCGAAGCGGGAGGAGAGACCCAGTACTTC	CATSDPEAGGETQYF
TRBV6-5	few	TRBJ1-1	-	TGTGCCAGCAGGCGGCGGGGTACTGAAGCTTTCTTT	CASRRRGTEAFF
TRBV24-1	-	TRBJ2-4	TRBD1	TGTGCCACCAGTGATGGGGGACAGGGTGGCAAAAACATTCAGTACTTC	CATSDGGQGGKNIQYF
TRBV19	-	TRBJ2-4	-	TGTGCCACTGGGGGGAACATTCAGTACTTC	CATGGNIQYF
TRBV7-9	once	TRBJ1-4	-	TGTGCCAGCAGCTCCCGGGACATCGCTGAAAAACTGTTTTTT	CASSSRDIAEKLFF
TRBV25-1	-	TRBJ2-5	TRBD1	TGTGCCAGCAGTGTGACGACAGGGATTGAGACCCAGTACTTC	CASSVTTGIETQYF
TRBV2	-	TRBJ2-2	-	TGTGCCAGCAGAAGGGGTGCCGGGGAGCTGTTTTTT	CASRRGAGELFF
TRBV12-3/TRBV12-4	once	TRBJ2-7	-	TGTGCCAGCTCTCGGCGGGGGCCGAACGAGCAGTACTTC	CASSRRGPNEQYF
TRBV24-1	-	TRBJ2-5	TRBD1	TGTGCCACCAGTGGTACAGGGGTAGGAGGAGAGACCCAGTACTTC	CATSGTGVGGETQYF
TRBV5-1	-	TRBJ1-2	-	TGCGCCAGCAGCCAAGTCCCAGGGGATGGCTACACCTTC	CASSQVPGDGYTF
TRBV5-1	-	TRBJ2-1	TRBD2	TGCGCCAGCAGCAACATACTAGCGGGGGGGACCAATGAGCAGTTCTTC	CASSNILAGGTNEQFF
TRBV6-6	-	TRBJ2-3	TRBD2	TGTGCCGGCGGCGCGGGAGATGGGGATACGCAGTATTTT	CAGGAGDGDTQYF
TRBV4-1	-	TRBJ2-2	TRBD2	TGCGCCAGCAGCCAAGAAGGAGCGGGGGGCGGCACCGGGGAGCTGTTTTTT	CASSQEGAGGGTGELFF
TRBV5-6	-	TRBJ2-3	TRBD2	TGTGCCAGCAGCTCCTTAGCGGGGGGGCACCAGACAGATACGCAGTATTTT	CASSSLAGGHQTDTQYF
TRBV15	-	TRBJ2-1	-	TGTGCCACCAGCAGAGATCTAGGAAATGAGCAGTTCTTC	CATSRDLGNEQFF
TRBV3-1/TRBV3-2	-	TRBJ2-7	TRBD2	TGTGCCAGCAGCCATTCCCTAGCGGGAGACCCCTACGAGCAGTACTTC	CASSHSLAGDPYEQYF
TRBV6-5	-	TRBJ1-2	-	TGTGCCAGCAGTTTTGGGCCGTATGGCTACACCTTC	CASSFGPYGYTF
TRBV3-1/TRBV3-2	-	TRBJ2-3	-	TGTGCCAGTCAGGGGGAGGGCACAGATACGCAGTATTTT	CASQGEGTDTQYF
TRBV5-1	many	TRBJ1-3	-	TGCGCCAGCAGCTTGGAGGGAGCCTCTGGAAACACCATATATTTT	CASSLEGASGNTIYF